This T cell receptor (beta chain) was obtained from a study of human T cells and chemical hapten exposure. Study in general: Per-sample TCR yield variation was attributed mainly to small pooled library volume differences.

As to this clonotype: Its antigen remains unknown. A much larger clone lies one base from this, so it may be a read error.

Library preparation tagged each individual cDNA molecule with a unique molecular identifier. TCRdb redid the calling of the 5' RACE reads with MiXCR, one entry per CDR3 protein. The repertoire consists of around 140,000 distinct CDR3 sequences, with around 4.4% occurring once and the leading ten covering over 1.1%. This CDR3 comprises 12 residues. Germline CDR1 reads LGHNA; CDR2 reads YNFKEQ. From whole blood left unfractionated, total RNA was extracted. Points from the study as a whole: Following DPC sensitization, TCRs present above 1 in 1000 frequency showed no change.

V usage is TRBV4-2 and J usage is TRBJ1-1; D ambiguous. This TCR was recovered from a female donor in good health. In DNA, the CDR3 is TGTGACAGCAGTAAACAGATCACTGAAGCTTTCTTT. Its protein product is CDSSKQITEAFF.